Sequencing of this T cell receptor beta chain was carried out in a study of cytomegalovirus exposure and HLA in healthy donors. Study-wide background: Researchers previously reported finding 90 million to 130 million unique TCR beta sequences from roughly 180 million T cells.

This clone was recorded once. Its specificity is unknown. PCR employed 60 Vbeta and 13 Jbeta primers. Produced via immunoSEQ multiplex PCR; TCRdb's table is partial and in-frame only. The profile shows 130,000 or so clones, 75% of them singletons. Germline CDR1 SGHTS, CDR2 YDEGEE. V gave up 1 base and J gave up 3 bases, with 16 bases separating them. The CDR3 is 16 amino acids. Study-wide results and limits: A missense variant in DCLRE1C was later tied to TCR beta V- and J-gene trimming. A later analysis, which compared TCR beta chains of equal frequency, found the HLA-associated ones more clonally expanded.

This receptor was taken from a man aged 35 to 55 in good health and CMV-seronegative. The material sequenced was PBMCs. The chain has TRBV5-8 and TRBJ2-5; perhaps TRBD2 as D (6 bases). The CDR3 nucleotides read TGTGCCAGCAGCTTGCGTGGTAATTGGGGGGAAGAGACCCAGTACTTC. Its translation: CASSLRGNWGEETQYF. The full variable domain, in which reference TRBV5-8 and TRBJ2-5 provide the parts outside the CDR3, is EAGVTQSPTHLIKTRGQQATLRCSPISGHTSVYWYQQALGLGLQFLLWYDEGEERNRGNFPPRFSGRQFPNYSSELNVNALELEDSALYLCASSLRGNWGEETQYFGPGTRLLVL.